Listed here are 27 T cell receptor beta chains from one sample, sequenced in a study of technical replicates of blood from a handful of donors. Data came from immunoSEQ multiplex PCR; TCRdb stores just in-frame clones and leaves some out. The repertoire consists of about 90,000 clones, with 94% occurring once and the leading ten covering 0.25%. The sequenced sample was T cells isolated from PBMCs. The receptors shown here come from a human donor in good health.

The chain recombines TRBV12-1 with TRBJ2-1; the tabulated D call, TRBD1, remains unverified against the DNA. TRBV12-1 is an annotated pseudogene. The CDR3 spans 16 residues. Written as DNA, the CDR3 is TGTGCCAGCAGCACTTCGGAGGGGGCCGATTACAATGAGCAGTTCTTC. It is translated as CASSTSEGADYNEQFF.

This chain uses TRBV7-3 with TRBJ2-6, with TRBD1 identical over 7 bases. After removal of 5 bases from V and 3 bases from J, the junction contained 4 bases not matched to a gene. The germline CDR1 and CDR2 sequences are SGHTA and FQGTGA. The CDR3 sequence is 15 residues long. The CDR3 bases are TGTGCCAGCAGCGAACAGGGGAATGGGGCCAACGTCCTGACTTTC. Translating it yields CASSEQGNGANVLTF.

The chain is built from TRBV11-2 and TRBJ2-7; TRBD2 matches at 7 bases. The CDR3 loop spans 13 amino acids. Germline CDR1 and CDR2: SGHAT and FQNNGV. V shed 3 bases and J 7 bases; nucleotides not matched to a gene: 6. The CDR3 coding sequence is TGTGCCAGCAGCTTGGGTCCAGCGGGAGAGCAGTACTTC. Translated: CASSLGPAGEQYF. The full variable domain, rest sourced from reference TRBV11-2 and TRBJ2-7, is EAGVAQSPRYKIIEKRQSVAFWCNPISGHATLYWYQQILGQGPKLLIQFQNNGVVDDSQLPKDRFSAERLKGVDSTLKIQPAKLEDSAVYLCASSLGPAGEQYFGPGTRLTVT.

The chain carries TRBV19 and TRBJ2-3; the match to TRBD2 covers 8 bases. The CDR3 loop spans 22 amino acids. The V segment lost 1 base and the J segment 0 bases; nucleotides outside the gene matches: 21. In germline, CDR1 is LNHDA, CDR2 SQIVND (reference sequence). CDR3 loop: CASSIGGQGGSGGPRSTDTQYF. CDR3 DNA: TGTGCCAGTAGTATAGGAGGACAAGGCGGTTCGGGAGGGCCCCGCAGCACAGATACGCAGTATTTT. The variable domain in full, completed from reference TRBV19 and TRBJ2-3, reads DGGITQSPKYLFRKEGQNVTLSCEQNLNHDAMYWYRQDPGQGLRLIYYSQIVNDFQKGDIAEGYSVSREKKESFPLTVTSAQKNPTAFYLCASSIGGQGGSGGPRSTDTQYFGPGTRLTVL.

The CDR3 bases are TGTGCCAGCAGTGTTGGCGGGAGGGCCGGAACAGATACGCAGTATTTT. It specifies CASSVGGRAGTDTQYF. The chain has TRBV2 and TRBJ2-3; 9 nucleotides line up with TRBD2. Trimming took 4 bases from V and 3 from J; bases not matched to a gene: 8. The CDR3 runs to 16 residues. CDR1 and CDR2 from the germline V gene are SNHLY and FYNNEI.

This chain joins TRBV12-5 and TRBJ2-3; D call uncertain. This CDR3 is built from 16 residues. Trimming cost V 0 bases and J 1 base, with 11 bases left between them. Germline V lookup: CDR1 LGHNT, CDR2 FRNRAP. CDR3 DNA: TGTGCTAGTGGTTTGGTATTGGCGGCGGGCACAGATACGCAGTATTTT. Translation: CASGLVLAAGTDTQYF.

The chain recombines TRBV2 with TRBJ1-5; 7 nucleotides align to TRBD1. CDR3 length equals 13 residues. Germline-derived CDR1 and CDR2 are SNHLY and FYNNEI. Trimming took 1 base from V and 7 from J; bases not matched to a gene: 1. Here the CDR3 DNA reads TGTGCCAGCAGTGAAGAGGGGGCCCAGCCCCAGCATTTT. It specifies CASSEEGAQPQHF.

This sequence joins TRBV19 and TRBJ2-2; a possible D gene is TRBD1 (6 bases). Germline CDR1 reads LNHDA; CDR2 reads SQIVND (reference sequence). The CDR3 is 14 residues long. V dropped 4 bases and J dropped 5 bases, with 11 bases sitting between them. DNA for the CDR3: TGTGCCAGTAGTACCCTACAGGGAACCGGGGAGCTGTTTTTT. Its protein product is CASSTLQGTGELFF. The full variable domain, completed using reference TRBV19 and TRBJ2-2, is DGGITQSPKYLFRKEGQNVTLSCEQNLNHDAMYWYRQDPGQGLRLIYYSQIVNDFQKGDIAEGYSVSREKKESFPLTVTSAQKNPTAFYLCASSTLQGTGELFFGEGSRLTVL.

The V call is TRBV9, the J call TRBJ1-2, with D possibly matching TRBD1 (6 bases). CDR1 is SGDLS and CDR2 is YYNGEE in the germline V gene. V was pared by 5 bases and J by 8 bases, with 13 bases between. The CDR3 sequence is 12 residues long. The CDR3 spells CASRAQGWGYTF. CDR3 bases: TGTGCCAGCAGGGCACAGGGTTGGGGCTACACCTTC.

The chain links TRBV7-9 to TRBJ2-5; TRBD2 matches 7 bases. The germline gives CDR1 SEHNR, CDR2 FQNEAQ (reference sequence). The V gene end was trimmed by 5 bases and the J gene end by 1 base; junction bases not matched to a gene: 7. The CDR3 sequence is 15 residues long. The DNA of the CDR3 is TGTGCCAGCAGCCGTGCCAGCGGGACCCAAGAGACCCAGTACTTC. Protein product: CASSRASGTQETQYF.

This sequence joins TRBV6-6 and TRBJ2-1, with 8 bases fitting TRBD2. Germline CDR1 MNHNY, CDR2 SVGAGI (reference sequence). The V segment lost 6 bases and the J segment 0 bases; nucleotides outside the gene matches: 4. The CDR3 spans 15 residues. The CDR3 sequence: CASSPGGPSYNEQFF. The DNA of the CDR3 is TGTGCCAGCAGCCCGGGGGGGCCCTCCTACAATGAGCAGTTCTTC.

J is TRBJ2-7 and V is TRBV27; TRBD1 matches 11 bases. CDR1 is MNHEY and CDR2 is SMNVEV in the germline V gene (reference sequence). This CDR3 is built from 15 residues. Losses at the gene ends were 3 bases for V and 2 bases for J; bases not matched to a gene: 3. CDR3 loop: CASSFKGQGAYEQYF. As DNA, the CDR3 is TGTGCCAGCAGTTTCAAGGGACAGGGGGCCTACGAGCAGTACTTC.

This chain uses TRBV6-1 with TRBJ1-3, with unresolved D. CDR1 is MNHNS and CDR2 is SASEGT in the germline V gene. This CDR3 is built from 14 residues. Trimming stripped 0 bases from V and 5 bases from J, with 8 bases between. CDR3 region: CASSEARGRNTIYF. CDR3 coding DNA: TGTGCCAGCAGTGAAGCCCGGGGTAGAAACACCATATATTTT.

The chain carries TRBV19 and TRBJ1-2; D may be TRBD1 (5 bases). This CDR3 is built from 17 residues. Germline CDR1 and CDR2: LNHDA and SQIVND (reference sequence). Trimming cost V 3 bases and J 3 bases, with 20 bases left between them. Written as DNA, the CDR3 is TGTGCCAGTAGTATCCGGCCAGGGAGGGGAGGGTACTATGGCTACACCTTC. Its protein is CASSIRPGRGGYYGYTF.

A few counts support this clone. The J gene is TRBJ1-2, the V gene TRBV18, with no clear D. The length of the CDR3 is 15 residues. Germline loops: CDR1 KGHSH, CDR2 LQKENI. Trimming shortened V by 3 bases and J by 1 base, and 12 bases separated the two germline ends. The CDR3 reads CASSPARGVNYGYTF. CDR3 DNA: TGTGCCAGCTCACCCGCTCGGGGTGTTAACTATGGCTACACCTTC.

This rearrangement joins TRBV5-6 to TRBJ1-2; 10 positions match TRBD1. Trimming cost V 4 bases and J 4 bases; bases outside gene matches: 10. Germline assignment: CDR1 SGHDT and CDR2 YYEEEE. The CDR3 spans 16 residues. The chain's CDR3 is CASSPAGDRGAYGYTF. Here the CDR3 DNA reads TGTGCCAGCAGCCCGGCGGGGGACAGGGGCGCCTATGGCTACACCTTC.

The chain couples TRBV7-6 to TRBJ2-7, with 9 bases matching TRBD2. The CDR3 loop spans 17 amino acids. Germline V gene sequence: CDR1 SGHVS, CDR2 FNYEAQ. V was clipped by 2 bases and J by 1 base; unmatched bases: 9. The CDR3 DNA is TGTGCCAGCAGCTTATATTCCGGCGGGGGGGCTTCCTACGAGCAGTACTTC. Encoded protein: CASSLYSGGGASYEQYF.

The DNA for the CDR3 is TGTGCCAGCAGCGCGAGACTAGCGGAAGGATCCCCCTACGAGCAGTACTTC. Translating it yields CASSARLAEGSPYEQYF. The gene calls are TRBV7-9 and TRBJ2-7; 9 bases match TRBD2. The CDR3 has 17 amino acids. CDR1 is SEHNR, CDR2 FQNEAQ, per germline (reference sequence). V lost 5 bases to trimming and J lost 2 bases; unmatched junction nucleotides: 13.

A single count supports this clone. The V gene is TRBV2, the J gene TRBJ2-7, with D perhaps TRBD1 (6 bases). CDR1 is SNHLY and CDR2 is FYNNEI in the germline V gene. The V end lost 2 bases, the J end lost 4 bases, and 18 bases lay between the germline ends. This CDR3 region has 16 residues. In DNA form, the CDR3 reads TGTGCCAGCAGTGAATTTGGGGGCCCTACTCAGTACGAGCAGTACTTC. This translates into CASSEFGGPTQYEQYF. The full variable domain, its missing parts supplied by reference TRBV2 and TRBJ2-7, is EPEVTQTPSHQVTQMGQEVILRCVPISNHLYFYWYRQILGQKVEFLVSFYNNEISEKSEIFDDQFSVERPDGSNFTLKIRSTKLEDSAMYFCASSEFGGPTQYEQYFGPGTRLTVT.

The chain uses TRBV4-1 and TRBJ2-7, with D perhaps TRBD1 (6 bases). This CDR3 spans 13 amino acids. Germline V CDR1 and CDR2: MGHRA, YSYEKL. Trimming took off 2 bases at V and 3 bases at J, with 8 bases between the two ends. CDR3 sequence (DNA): TGCGCCAGCAGCCAATCGGACAGCTACGAGCAGTACTTC. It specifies CASSQSDSYEQYF.

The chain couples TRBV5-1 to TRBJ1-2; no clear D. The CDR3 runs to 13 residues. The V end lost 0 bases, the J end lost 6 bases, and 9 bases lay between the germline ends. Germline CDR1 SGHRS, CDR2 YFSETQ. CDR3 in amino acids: CASSLGQVDGYTF. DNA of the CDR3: TGCGCCAGCAGCTTGGGGCAGGTCGATGGCTACACCTTC.

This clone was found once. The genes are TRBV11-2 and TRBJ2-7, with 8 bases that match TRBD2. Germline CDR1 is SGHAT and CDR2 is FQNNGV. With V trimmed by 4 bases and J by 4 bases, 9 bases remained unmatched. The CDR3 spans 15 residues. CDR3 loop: CASSSSPGGQYEQYF. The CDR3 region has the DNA TGTGCCAGCAGCTCCTCCCCGGGGGGGCAGTACGAGCAGTACTTC. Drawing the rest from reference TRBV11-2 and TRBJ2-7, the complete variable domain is EAGVAQSPRYKIIEKRQSVAFWCNPISGHATLYWYQQILGQGPKLLIQFQNNGVVDDSQLPKDRFSAERLKGVDSTLKIQPAKLEDSAVYLCASSSSPGGQYEQYFGPGTRLTVT.

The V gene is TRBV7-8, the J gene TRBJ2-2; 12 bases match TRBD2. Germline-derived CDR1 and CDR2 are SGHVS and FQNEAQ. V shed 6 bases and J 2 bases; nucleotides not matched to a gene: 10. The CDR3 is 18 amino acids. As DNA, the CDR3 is TGTGCCAGCAGTCAACTAGCGGGAGGCCCTACTAACACCGGGGAGCTGTTTTTT. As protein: CASSQLAGGPTNTGELFF.

This CDR3 reads CASSPVPGLAGQTYEQYF. The CDR3 coding sequence is TGTGCCAGCTCACCCGTCCCGGGACTAGCGGGCCAAACCTACGAGCAGTACTTC. This sequence joins TRBV18 and TRBJ2-7; 12 bases fit TRBD2. J was trimmed by 2 bases and V by 3 bases; bases with no gene match: 11. The CDR3 has 18 residues. Germline values: CDR1 KGHSH, CDR2 LQKENI.

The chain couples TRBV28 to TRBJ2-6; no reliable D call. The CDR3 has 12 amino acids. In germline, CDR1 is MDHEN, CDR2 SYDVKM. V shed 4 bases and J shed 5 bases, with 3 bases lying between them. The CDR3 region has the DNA TGTGCCAGCAGTTCTTGGGCCAACGTCCTGACTTTC. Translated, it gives CASSSWANVLTF.

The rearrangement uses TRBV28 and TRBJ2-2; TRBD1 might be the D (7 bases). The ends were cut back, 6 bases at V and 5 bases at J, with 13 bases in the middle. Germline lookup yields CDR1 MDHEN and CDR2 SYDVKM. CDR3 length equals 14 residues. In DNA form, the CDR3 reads TGTGCCAGCAGGCCAGGGGGGAATACCGGGGAGCTGTTTTTT. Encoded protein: CASRPGGNTGELFF.

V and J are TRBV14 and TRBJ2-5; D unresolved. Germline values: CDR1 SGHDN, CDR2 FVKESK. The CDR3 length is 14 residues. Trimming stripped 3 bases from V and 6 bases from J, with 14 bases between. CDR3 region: CASSHTTSSKTQYF. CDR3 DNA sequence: TGTGCCAGCAGCCATACGACTTCGTCGAAGACCCAGTACTTC.